The 5 T cell receptor beta chains below were found in one sample sequenced in a study of T cell responses to AZD1222 COVID-19 vaccine (dated by TCRdb to the early 2020s). Library preparation was by the immunoSEQ multiplex PCR assay. TCRdb took this table from immuneACCESS and kept in-frame rearrangements with V and J called. Such tables lack part of the clones; where checked against another copy, unresolved V genes explain under half of the gap, and the rest is unexplained. A total of under 150,000 clones appear in this sample, roughly 90% of them only once. Together, the top ten hold 1.5% to 2% of the sample. Read against the paper, the sample's time point label means: about 28 days (+/-7) after the second vaccine dose. The sample consisted of peripheral blood, taken 28 days after the second AZD1222 dose. The source is an adult who received the AZD1222 COVID-19 vaccine.

V gene TRBV19 combines with J gene TRBJ1-5; D is uncertain. The V and J ends lost 6 bases and 0 bases respectively, with 12 bases between them. CDR1 is LNHDA and CDR2 is SQIVND in the germline V gene (reference sequence). There are 15 residues in the CDR3. The CDR3 protein is CASSRPGDSNQPQHF. The CDR3 coding sequence is TGTGCCAGTAGCCGGCCCGGTGATAGCAATCAGCCCCAGCATTTT.

This clone occurred a few times. The chain joins TRBV2 to TRBJ2-7, with a possible D match to TRBD1 (6 bases). The CDR3 consists of 16 residues. Germline values: CDR1 SNHLY, CDR2 FYNNEI. Trimming stripped 5 bases from V and 6 bases from J, with 23 bases between. CDR3 nucleotides: TGTGCCAGCAGTAGGGGATCCCAGATCCCCAGGGGCGAGCAGTACTTC. It yields the protein CASSRGSQIPRGEQYF.

This chain links TRBV7-6 with TRBJ2-5, with D perhaps given as TRBD1 or TRBD2 (6 bases each). This CDR3 spans 15 amino acids. Per the germline V gene, CDR1 is SGHVS and CDR2 is FNYEAQ. Trimming left V 5 bases short and J 1 base short, with 14 bases between. The CDR3 here is CASSQGGTIQETQYF. The CDR3 DNA reads as TGTGCCAGCAGCCAAGGGGGGACAATCCAAGAGACCCAGTACTTC.

The chain employs TRBV29-1 and TRBJ2-7, with 7 positions matching TRBD2. The length of the CDR3 is 13 residues. V was clipped by 4 bases and J by 6 bases; unmatched bases: 9. Germline loops: CDR1 SQVTM, CDR2 ANQGSEA. This CDR3 is CSVVRGSGGEQYF. The DNA for the CDR3 is TGCAGCGTTGTTCGCGGGAGCGGAGGCGAGCAGTACTTC.

The V and J genes are TRBV6-1 and TRBJ2-7, with TRBD2 matching 9 bases. V was clipped by 4 bases and J by 7 bases; unmatched bases: 14. Germline CDR1 is MNHNS and CDR2 is SASEGT. This CDR3 contains 16 residues. Here the CDR3 reads CASSALFGGGAEEQYV. The CDR3 DNA is TGTGCCAGCAGTGCATTGTTCGGCGGGGGGGCGGAGGAGCAGTACGTC.